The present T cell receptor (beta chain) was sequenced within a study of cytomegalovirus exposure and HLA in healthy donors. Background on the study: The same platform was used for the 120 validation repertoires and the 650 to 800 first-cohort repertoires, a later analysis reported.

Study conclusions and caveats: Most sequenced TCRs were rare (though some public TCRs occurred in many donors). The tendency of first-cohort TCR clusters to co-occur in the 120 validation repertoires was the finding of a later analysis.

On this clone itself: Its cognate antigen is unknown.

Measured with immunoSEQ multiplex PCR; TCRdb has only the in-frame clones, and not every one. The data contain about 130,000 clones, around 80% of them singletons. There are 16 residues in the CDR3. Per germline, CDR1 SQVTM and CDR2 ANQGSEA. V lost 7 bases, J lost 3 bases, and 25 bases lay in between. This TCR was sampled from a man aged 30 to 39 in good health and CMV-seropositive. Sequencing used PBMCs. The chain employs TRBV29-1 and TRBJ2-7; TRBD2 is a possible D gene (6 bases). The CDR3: CSGLWRVGGQLYEQYF. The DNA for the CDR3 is TGCAGCGGGCTATGGCGTGTAGGAGGGCAACTCTACGAGCAGTACTTC.